These 26 T cell receptor beta chains originate from one sample sequenced in a study of T-cell memory formation after mild COVID-19. TCRdb reprocessed the 5' RACE reads via MiXCR and lists one record per CDR3 protein. The table has about 340,000 distinct CDR3 sequences, approximately 21% seen once. Sequencing was done on a sample of PBMCs or a T cell subset sorted from them (not recorded which). The origin of the receptors is an adult woman who had mild COVID-19 (a few samples of this study predate the infection). Cell type and time point are not known.

This clonotype showed up just a few times. The chain is built from TRBV6-5 and TRBJ1-1; no firm D call. CDR1 and CDR2 (germline): MNHEY, SVGAGI. V was trimmed by 4 bases and J by 8 bases, leaving 17 bases between them. The CDR3 sequence is 14 residues long. This CDR3 is CASSWRGATVEAFF. The CDR3 region has the DNA TGTGCCAGCAGTTGGCGGGGAGCCACAGTAGAAGCTTTCTTT.

This clonotype was seen only once. V usage is TRBV6-5 and J usage is TRBJ1-2; D may be TRBD1 (5 bases). The germline V gene has CDR1 MNHEY and CDR2 SVGAGI. The CDR3 extends over 15 amino acids. Trimming cost V 0 bases and J 0 bases, with 8 bases left between them. DNA for the CDR3: TGTGCCAGCAGTTACTCGCAGGGCCCTAACTATGGCTACACCTTC. It specifies CASSYSQGPNYGYTF.

The chain carries TRBV12-3 or TRBV12-4 and TRBJ1-1; 9 positions agree with TRBD1. This CDR3 is built from 15 residues. V lost 4 bases and J lost 3; bases outside the gene matches: 6. Here the CDR3 DNA reads TGTGCCAGCAGTTCGGGACAGGGAATGGACACTGAAGCTTTCTTT. This gives the protein CASSSGQGMDTEAFF.

This chain connects TRBV12-3 or TRBV12-4 to TRBJ2-3, with D possibly TRBD2 on 7 matching bases. V lost 5 bases and J 1 base, leaving 13 bases between the germline ends. The CDR3 has 15 residues. The CDR3 DNA is TGTGCCAGCAGTATGAGGGGGGGCGGCACAGATACGCAGTATTTT. Its translation is CASSMRGGGTDTQYF.

This clonotype was recorded once. V gene TRBV11-3 combines with J gene TRBJ1-1; weak D call: TRBD1 (6 bases). Trimming removed 4 bases at V and 10 bases at J, with 19 bases between. The CDR3 is made up of 14 amino acids. Germline CDR1 is SGHNT and CDR2 is YENEEA. The CDR3 DNA reads TGTGCCAGCAGCTCCGTCCCGGGACAACGTACAGCTTTCTTT. Translated: CASSSVPGQRTAFF.

This chain links TRBV11-2 with TRBJ2-1; D gene unclear. With 0 bases removed from V and 4 bases from J, the gap between germline ends came to 10 bases. The CDR3 runs to 15 residues. Germline CDR1 is SGHAT and CDR2 is FQNNGV. CDR3 DNA sequence: TGTGCCAGCAGCTTAGATCGTTCCCATTACAATGAGCAGTTCTTC. Its translation: CASSLDRSHYNEQFF.

The chain employs TRBV5-1 and TRBJ1-1; possibly TRBD1 for D (5 bases). The germline V gene encodes CDR1 SGHRS and CDR2 YFSETQ. CDR3 size: 13 residues. The V end lost 6 bases, the J end lost 4 bases, and 13 bases lay between the germline ends. CDR3 loop: CASKGEGITEAFF. CDR3 coding DNA: TGCGCCAGCAAAGGGGAGGGAATCACTGAAGCTTTCTTT.

This clonotype was seen a few times. V usage is TRBV7-2 and J usage is TRBJ2-5; no firm D call. This CDR3 has 13 residues. Deletions cut 2 bases from V and 2 bases from J, with 6 bases between. CDR1 and CDR2 (germline): SGHTA, FQGNSA. This CDR3 is CASSLIRQETQYF. For the CDR3, the DNA is TGTGCCAGCAGCTTAATTAGGCAAGAGACCCAGTACTTC.

The chain recombines TRBV20-1 with TRBJ1-4; TRBD1 might be the D (5 bases). V was trimmed by 3 bases and J by 7 bases, leaving 12 bases between them. Germline V CDR1 and CDR2: DFQATT, SNEGSKA (reference sequence). There are 13 residues in the CDR3. CDR3 protein: CSASKGIREKLFF. Written as DNA, the CDR3 is TGCAGTGCTAGTAAGGGGATTCGTGAAAAACTGTTTTTT.

This clonotype turned up a few times. The chain joins TRBV4-2 to TRBJ2-3; 11 bases align to TRBD2. CDR3 size: 19 residues. Germline V gene data show CDR1 as LGHNA and CDR2 as YNFKEQ. J gave up 0 bases and V 5 bases, and 13 bases lay outside the gene matches. CDR3 residues: CASSVRPAGTSGSTDTQYF. In DNA, the CDR3 is TGTGCCAGCAGCGTCCGCCCCGCCGGGACTAGCGGCAGCACAGATACGCAGTATTTT.

The chain links TRBV6-2 or TRBV6-3 to TRBJ2-7; 8 bases line up with TRBD1. Germline values: CDR1 MNHEY, CDR2 SVGEGT. The CDR3 has 14 residues. The ends lost 2 bases at V and 2 bases at J; junction bases unmatched: 2. The CDR3 is CASSYQGATYEQYF. CDR3 DNA: TGTGCCAGCAGTTACCAGGGGGCGACCTACGAGCAGTACTTC.

This clonotype was seen a few times. J is TRBJ2-3 and V is TRBV7-9; TRBD2 matches at 11 bases. This CDR3 is built from 17 residues. The germline gives CDR1 SEHNR, CDR2 FQNEAQ (reference sequence). V trimming: 4 bases; J trimming: 3 bases; junction bases outside the gene matches: 9. The CDR3 region is CASSSDRLAGTTDTQYF. DNA of the CDR3: TGTGCCAGCAGCTCCGACAGACTAGCGGGGACGACAGATACGCAGTATTTT.

This clonotype was observed many times. This chain connects TRBV5-1 to TRBJ2-2; TRBD1 matches at 8 bases. CDR3 size: 15 residues. In germline, CDR1 is SGHRS, CDR2 YFSETQ. V dropped 4 bases and J dropped 0; count of bases not matched to a gene: 2. CDR3 region: CASSTTGANTGELFF. CDR3 nucleotide sequence: TGCGCCAGCAGCACGACAGGGGCGAACACCGGGGAGCTGTTTTTT.

The sample holds many counts of this clonotype. This chain joins TRBV5-1 and TRBJ2-7; perhaps TRBD2 as D (5 bases). Trimming took off 1 base at V and 0 bases at J, with 11 bases between the two ends. This CDR3 is 15 amino acids long. Germline loops: CDR1 SGHRS, CDR2 YFSETQ. This CDR3 is CASSLSPGSSYEQYF. The CDR3 nucleotides read TGCGCCAGCAGCTTGAGCCCGGGGAGCTCCTACGAGCAGTACTTC. Drawing the rest from reference TRBV5-1 and TRBJ2-7, the complete variable domain is KAGVTQTPRYLIKTRGQQVTLSCSPISGHRSVSWYQQTPGQGLQFLFEYFSETQRNKGNFPGRFSGRQFSNSRSEMNVSTLELGDSALYLCASSLSPGSSYEQYFGPGTRLTVT.

The chain links TRBV5-4 to TRBJ2-3, with 7 bases matching TRBD2. The CDR3 length is 16 residues. V lost 4 bases and J lost 0; bases outside the gene matches: 8. Germline loops: CDR1 SGHNT, CDR2 YYREEE (reference sequence). CDR3 in amino acids: CASSRGPAGSTDTQYF. DNA of the CDR3: TGTGCCAGCAGCCGAGGTCCAGCGGGGAGCACAGATACGCAGTATTTT.

The chain couples TRBV4-2 to TRBJ1-2, with D unclear. The V end lost 7 bases, the J end lost 2 bases, and 17 bases lay between the germline ends. The CDR3 is 15 residues long. Per the germline V gene, CDR1 is LGHNA and CDR2 is YNFKEQ. The CDR3 here is CASTPQPGGNYGYTF. DNA of the CDR3: TGTGCCAGCACACCCCAACCCGGAGGAAACTATGGCTACACCTTC.

The V gene is TRBV2, the J gene TRBJ1-1; no reliable D call. Germline CDR1 is SNHLY and CDR2 is FYNNEI. Deletions cut 2 bases from V and 1 base from J, with 17 bases between. The CDR3 is 17 amino acids. The CDR3 protein is CASSEPIPRQWNTEAFF. The CDR3 DNA reads as TGTGCCAGCAGTGAACCGATCCCGCGCCAGTGGAACACTGAAGCTTTCTTT. Complete variable domain (other parts from reference TRBV2 and TRBJ1-1): EPEVTQTPSHQVTQMGQEVILRCVPISNHLYFYWYRQILGQKVEFLVSFYNNEISEKSEIFDDQFSVERPDGSNFTLKIRSTKLEDSAMYFCASSEPIPRQWNTEAFFGQGTRLTVV.

This clonotype came up many times. The chain couples TRBV30 to TRBJ1-1; 8 bases align to TRBD1. V lost 7 bases and J lost 5; bases outside the gene matches: 12. CDR3 length equals 14 residues. The V gene's germline CDR1 is GTSNPN and CDR2 SVGIG (reference sequence). The CDR3 region is CALTIRTGRTEAFF. In DNA form, the CDR3 reads TGTGCCTTGACGATTAGGACAGGGCGGACTGAAGCTTTCTTT. Complete variable domain (other parts from reference TRBV30 and TRBJ1-1): SQTIHQWPATLVQPVGSPLSLECTVEGTSNPNLYWYRQAAGRGLQLLFYSVGIGQISSEVPQNLSASRPQDRQFILSSKKLLLSDSGFYLCALTIRTGRTEAFFGQGTRLTVV.

The chain has TRBV20-1 and TRBJ2-7; 10 nucleotides line up with TRBD2. CDR1 is DFQATT and CDR2 is SNEGSKA in the germline V gene (reference sequence). This CDR3 is built from 15 residues. The trim removed 4 bases at V and 1 base at J, leaving 7 bases unmatched. CDR3 in DNA: TGCAGTGCTATCCCTAGCGGGAGTTGGTCCTACGAGCAGTACTTC. Its protein is CSAIPSGSWSYEQYF.

This chain links TRBV24-1 with TRBJ2-3; TRBD1 agrees at 10 bases. The germline CDR1 and CDR2 sequences are KGHDR and SFDVKD. CDR3 size: 14 residues. The ends lost 7 bases at V and 6 bases at J; junction bases unmatched: 6. The CDR3 nucleotides are TGTGCCACCAGCCGCGACAGGGGGCCGGATACGCAGTATTTT. It codes for CATSRDRGPDTQYF.

The V and J genes are TRBV6-5 and TRBJ2-2, with TRBD2 identical over 8 bases. J gave up 5 bases and V 7 bases, and 9 bases lay outside the gene matches. This CDR3 region has 15 residues. In germline, CDR1 is MNHEY, CDR2 SVGAGI. CDR3 in amino acids: CASTKWSGGTGELFF. The DNA for the CDR3 is TGTGCCAGCACGAAGTGGTCGGGGGGGACCGGGGAGCTGTTTTTT.

This clonotype was seen more than once but under ten times. The J gene is TRBJ1-1, the V gene TRBV4-1; D call uncertain. The germline V and J ends were trimmed by 5 bases and 9 bases, with 22 bases remaining between them. This CDR3 is built from 15 residues. Per the germline V gene, CDR1 is MGHRA and CDR2 is YSYEKL. As DNA, the CDR3 is TGCGCCAGCAGCTCAACAGCGCGGGCGCCAATGAAAGCTTTCTTT. It specifies CASSSTARAPMKAFF.

The chain joins TRBV7-9 to TRBJ2-2; TRBD1 is a possible D gene (7 bases). The V gene lost 7 bases and the J gene lost 3 bases, with 15 bases spanning the gap. Germline V CDR1 and CDR2: SEHNR, FQNEAQ (reference sequence). CDR3 length: 15 residues. This CDR3 reads CASIEDREDTGELFF. The CDR3 DNA sequence: TGTGCCAGCATCGAAGACAGGGAGGACACCGGGGAGCTGTTTTTT.

This clonotype was detected only a few times. The chain combines TRBV6-5 with TRBJ2-1; TRBD1 aligns across 9 bases. Germline-derived CDR1 and CDR2 are MNHEY and SVGAGI. The CDR3 has 15 amino acids. V trimming: 10 bases; J trimming: 5 bases; junction bases outside the gene matches: 12. CDR3 nucleotide sequence: TGTGCCACCGATTCAGGGGACAGGGATAACAATGAGCAGTTCTTC. Translated, it gives CATDSGDRDNNEQFF.

This clonotype occurred many times. The chain carries TRBV7-9 and TRBJ2-7; tentative D call: TRBD1 (6 bases). Germline-derived CDR1 and CDR2 are SEHNR and FQNEAQ (reference sequence). This CDR3 contains 14 residues. Deletions cut 3 bases from V and 1 base from J, with 10 bases between. CDR3 residues: CASSLTGPSYEQYF. In nucleotides, the CDR3 is TGTGCCAGCAGCTTGACAGGACCTTCCTACGAGCAGTACTTC.

The rearrangement joins TRBV7-8 to TRBJ2-4, with D unclear. From germline, CDR1 is SGHVS and CDR2 FQNEAQ. V was cut by 1 base and J by 9 bases, with 4 bases left in between. The CDR3 contains 11 residues. The CDR3 bases are TGTGCCAGCAGCTTAGGGGGCATTCAGTACTTC. It translates to CASSLGGIQYF.